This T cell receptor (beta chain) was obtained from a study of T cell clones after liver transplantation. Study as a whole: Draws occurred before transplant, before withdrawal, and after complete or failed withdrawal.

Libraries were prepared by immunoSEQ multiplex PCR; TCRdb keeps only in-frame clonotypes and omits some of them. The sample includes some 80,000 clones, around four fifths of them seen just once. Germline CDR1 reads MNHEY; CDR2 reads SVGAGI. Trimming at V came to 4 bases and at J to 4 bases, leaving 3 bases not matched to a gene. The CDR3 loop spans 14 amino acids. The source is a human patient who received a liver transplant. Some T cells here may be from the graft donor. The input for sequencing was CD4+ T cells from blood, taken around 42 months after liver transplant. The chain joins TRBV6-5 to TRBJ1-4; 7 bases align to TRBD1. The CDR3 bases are TGTGCCAGCAGTTCCGGGACAGTTAATGAAAAACTGTTTTTT. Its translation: CASSSGTVNEKLFF.